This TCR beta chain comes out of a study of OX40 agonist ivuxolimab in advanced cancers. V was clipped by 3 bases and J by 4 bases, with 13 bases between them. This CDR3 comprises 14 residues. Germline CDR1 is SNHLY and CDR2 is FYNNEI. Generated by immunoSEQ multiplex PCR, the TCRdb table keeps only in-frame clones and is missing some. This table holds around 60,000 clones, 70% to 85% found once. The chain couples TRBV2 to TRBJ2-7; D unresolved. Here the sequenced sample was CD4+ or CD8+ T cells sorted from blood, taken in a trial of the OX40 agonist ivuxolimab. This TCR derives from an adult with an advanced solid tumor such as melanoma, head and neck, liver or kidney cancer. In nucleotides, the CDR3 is TGTGCCAGCAGTGAGGGAACAGTGAAATACGAGCAGTACTTC. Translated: CASSEGTVKYEQYF.